A single sample gave rise to the 29 T cell receptor beta chains below, sequenced in a study of T-cell memory formation after mild COVID-19 (dated by TCRdb to about 2021). The method behind the library was 5' RACE. Sequencer: Illumina NovaSeq 6000. In-frame beta chains were kept once TCRdb had trimmed the public reads at Q25 with fastp and called clones with MiXCR. CDR3 protein sequences are deduplicated, and each keeps its most common genes and DNA. In this sample the table shows about 250,000 distinct CDR3 sequences, 15% to 17% of which occur a single time. Over 2% of the sample goes to the ten largest clones. Material: PBMCs or a T cell subset sorted from them (not recorded which). These receptors came from an adult woman who had mild COVID-19 (a few samples of this study predate the infection). The sample titles of this study are shuffled in the database, so cell type and time point are left out; the donor was told from shared clones.

The rearrangement links TRBV6-5 to TRBJ2-2, with D possibly TRBD2 on 5 matching bases. V gave up 0 bases and J gave up 4 bases, with 12 bases separating them. In germline, CDR1 is MNHEY, CDR2 SVGAGI. There are 16 residues in the CDR3. CDR3 residues: CASSYSAGSGTGELFF. CDR3 in DNA: TGTGCCAGCAGTTACTCTGCGGGCTCGGGCACCGGGGAGCTGTTTTTT.

Ten or more counts support this clonotype. The V and J genes are TRBV12-3 or TRBV12-4 and TRBJ2-6, with TRBD2 as a possible D gene (7 bases). The CDR3 contains 15 residues. V lost 6 bases, J lost 4 bases, and 13 bases lay in between. The CDR3 DNA sequence: TGTGCCAGCAGCCCTCGGGGGGCCGGGGCCAACGTCCTGACTTTC. Translated, it gives CASSPRGAGANVLTF.

For the CDR3, the DNA is TGCGCCAGCAGCCAAGATAGCGCTCGGTCTAACTATGGCTACACCTTC. Translating gives CASSQDSARSNYGYTF. The chain carries TRBV4-1 and TRBJ1-2; D uncertain. The germline CDR1 and CDR2 sequences are MGHRA and YSYEKL. The CDR3 totals 16 residues. V gave up 0 bases and J gave up 0 bases, with 11 bases separating them.

This clonotype was seen only a few times. This chain uses TRBV5-1 with TRBJ1-2; D call uncertain. The CDR3 is 13 amino acids. From germline, CDR1 is SGHRS and CDR2 YFSETQ. Deletions cut 0 bases from V and 5 bases from J, with 8 bases between. DNA for the CDR3: TGCGCCAGCAGCTTGGCGTCAGAATATGGCTACACCTTC. This sequence encodes CASSLASEYGYTF.

This chain joins TRBV10-3 and TRBJ2-2; 11 positions match TRBD1. Germline V gene data show CDR1 as ENHRY and CDR2 as SYGVKD. The V and J ends lost 6 bases and 4 bases, in that order; junction bases with no gene match: 13. CDR3 length equals 18 residues. Here the CDR3 reads CAIRQTGTGGLSTGELFF. The CDR3 DNA reads TGTGCCATCAGGCAAACCGGGACAGGGGGTCTTTCCACCGGGGAGCTGTTTTTT.

The V gene is TRBV5-6, the J gene TRBJ2-7; D possibly matches TRBD1 or TRBD2 (5 bases each). Germline CDR1 and CDR2: SGHDT and YYEEEE. V dropped 1 base and J dropped 2 bases, with 7 bases sitting between them. The CDR3 loop spans 13 amino acids. The CDR3 sequence: CASSLMGAYEQYF. In DNA, the CDR3 is TGTGCCAGCAGCTTGATGGGGGCCTACGAGCAGTACTTC.

The V and J genes are TRBV4-3 and TRBJ2-1; the D gene could be TRBD1 or TRBD2 (6 bases each). The germline V gene encodes CDR1 LGHNA and CDR2 YSLEER. Trimming shortened V by 0 bases and J by 7 bases, and 16 bases separated the two germline ends. This CDR3 region has 16 residues. DNA of the CDR3: TGCGCCAGCAGCCAAGAGCCGGGGGCCCGAGGAAATGAGCAGTTCTTC. Protein: CASSQEPGARGNEQFF.

This clonotype was detected only a few times. The CDR3 DNA reads TGTGCCATCAGTGAAGGCAGCAATCAGCCCCAGCATTTT. This sequence encodes CAISEGSNQPQHF. The genes are TRBV10-3 and TRBJ1-5; D call uncertain. The CDR3 is 13 amino acids. In germline, CDR1 is ENHRY, CDR2 SYGVKD. Trimming took off 3 bases at V and 1 base at J, with 4 bases between the two ends.

This sequence joins TRBV2 and TRBJ2-4; tentative D call: TRBD1 (5 bases). CDR1 and CDR2 from the germline V gene are SNHLY and FYNNEI. This CDR3 has 14 residues. With 8 bases removed from V and 0 bases from J, the gap between germline ends came to 11 bases. CDR3 bases: TGTGCCAGCCGACAGAGTCTAGCCAAAAACATTCAGTACTTC. Translated: CASRQSLAKNIQYF.

This clonotype occurred many times. This chain joins TRBV29-1 and TRBJ2-1; TRBD2 matches at 8 bases. The ends lost 7 bases at V and 16 bases at J; junction bases unmatched: 18. CDR1 is SQVTM and CDR2 is ANQGSEA in the germline V gene. CDR3 length: 13 residues. CDR3 amino acids: CSAEAGVTLAPFF. The CDR3 DNA reads as TGCAGCGCCGAAGCGGGAGTCACGTTGGCGCCTTTCTTC.

The chain has TRBV28 and TRBJ2-7, with D perhaps matching TRBD1 or TRBD2 (5 bases each). Trimming shortened V by 5 bases and J by 3 bases, and 14 bases separated the two germline ends. Looked up from germline, CDR1 is MDHEN and CDR2 is SYDVKM. CDR3 size: 14 residues. CDR3 DNA: TGTGCCAGCAGTACCTTGGGGGTAGGCTACGAGCAGTACTTC. Amino acid sequence: CASSTLGVGYEQYF.

In its sample, this clonotype was seen a few times. The chain combines TRBV6-5 with TRBJ1-1; D remains unclear. The V gene's germline CDR1 is MNHEY and CDR2 SVGAGI. V was pared by 6 bases and J by 1 base, with 9 bases between. The CDR3 has 13 residues. The CDR3 DNA reads TGTGCCAGCAGACACCAACCGAACACTGAAGCTTTCTTT. This translates into CASRHQPNTEAFF.

This clonotype was detected only a few times. The chain links TRBV6-6 to TRBJ2-7; TRBD1 might be the D (6 bases). V lost 9 bases, J lost 0 bases, and 12 bases lay in between. The germline CDR1 and CDR2 sequences are MNHNY and SVGAGI (reference sequence). The CDR3 covers 13 residues. The CDR3 nucleotides read TGTGCCAGTCACAGGGCGAGCTCCTACGAGCAGTACTTC. Protein product: CASHRASSYEQYF.

V and J are TRBV15 and TRBJ1-1; 8 bases agree with TRBD1. The CDR3 covers 14 residues. CDR1 LNHNV and CDR2 YYDKDF come from the germline V gene (reference sequence). With V trimmed by 4 bases and J by 1 base, 2 bases remained unmatched. The CDR3 DNA is TGTGCCACCAGCATAGGGACAGGGAACACTGAAGCTTTCTTT. Amino acids: CATSIGTGNTEAFF. Full variable domain (missing parts from reference TRBV15 and TRBJ1-1): DAMVIQNPRYQVTQFGKPVTLSCSQTLNHNVMYWYQQKSSQAPKLLFHYYDKDFNNEADTPDNFQSRRPNTSFCFLDIRSPGLGDTAMYLCATSIGTGNTEAFFGQGTRLTVV.

The chain uses TRBV6-5 and TRBJ2-7; a weak D match, TRBD2 (5 bases). The CDR3 is 15 amino acids. V was shortened by 0 bases and J by 2 bases, with 11 bases between the two germline ends. Germline V gene lookup returns CDR1 MNHEY and CDR2 SVGAGI. The CDR3 sequence is CASSYSAGSAYEQYF. Written as DNA, the CDR3 is TGTGCCAGCAGTTACTCGGCGGGCAGCGCCTACGAGCAGTACTTC.

The chain carries TRBV21-1 and TRBJ2-1; the table's D call TRBD1 went unverified against the DNA. TRBV21-1 counts as a pseudogene. The CDR3 sequence is 17 residues long. The CDR3 DNA reads as TGTGCCAGCAGCCCAGACGGGGGACGAATAGGTTTGAATGAGCAGTTCTTC. It translates to CASSPDGGRIGLNEQFF.

This clonotype was observed a few times. The V and J genes are TRBV7-9 and TRBJ2-7, with no clear D. The CDR3 length is 14 residues. V was shortened by 1 base and J by 2 bases, with 9 bases between the two germline ends. Germline V gene data show CDR1 as SEHNR and CDR2 as FQNEAQ (reference sequence). CDR3 residues: CASSLDRQAYEQYF. The CDR3 DNA follows: TGTGCCAGCAGCTTAGACAGACAAGCCTACGAGCAGTACTTC. Complete variable domain (other parts from reference TRBV7-9 and TRBJ2-7): DTGVSQNPRHKITKRGQNVTFRCDPISEHNRLYWYRQTLGQGPEFLTYFQNEAQLEKSRLLSDRFSAERPKGSFSTLEIQRTEQGDSAMYLCASSLDRQAYEQYFGPGTRLTVT.

In its sample, this clonotype was seen many times. The chain's CDR3 is CASSLVTQTQYF. In DNA form, the CDR3 reads TGTGCCAGCAGCTTAGTTACCCAGACCCAGTACTTC. The chain employs TRBV11-2 and TRBJ2-5; D gene ambiguous. The CDR3 loop spans 12 amino acids. V was clipped by 1 base and J by 6 bases, with 6 bases between them. Germline assignment: CDR1 SGHAT and CDR2 FQNNGV.

This chain connects TRBV30 to TRBJ1-5, with TRBD1 identical over 7 bases. This CDR3 region has 15 residues. Germline V gene lookup returns CDR1 GTSNPN and CDR2 SVGIG (reference sequence). Germline trimming cut 3 bases from V and 2 bases from J; bases unmatched to any gene: 7. The CDR3 DNA sequence: TGTGCCTGGAGCCCAGGGGGGGCGGGCAATCAGCCCCAGCATTTT. Residues: CAWSPGGAGNQPQHF.

This chain connects TRBV6-1 to TRBJ1-5, with 8 positions matching TRBD1. CDR1 MNHNS and CDR2 SASEGT come from the germline V gene. Trimming took 6 bases from V and 9 from J; bases not matched to a gene: 16. The CDR3 loop spans 16 amino acids. The DNA of the CDR3 is TGTGCCAGCAGCGTAAACCAGGGGGCGCAGATTTTGCCCCAGCATTTT. Translated, it gives CASSVNQGAQILPQHF.

This clonotype has just a few counts. The chain links TRBV12-3 or TRBV12-4 to TRBJ1-5; perhaps TRBD1 as D (5 bases). Between the trimmed V and J ends, which lost 3 bases and 6 bases, there was a span of 21 bases. CDR3 length: 17 residues. CDR3 coding DNA: TGTGCCAGCAGTTTTATCCGGGGATCGGGGGGGAGTCAGCCCCAGCATTTT. It yields the protein CASSFIRGSGGSQPQHF.

This clonotype appeared many times. The chain links TRBV11-1 to TRBJ2-5; 7 positions match TRBD2. The V and J ends lost 2 bases and 7 bases, in that order; junction bases with no gene match: 1. In germline, CDR1 is SGHAT, CDR2 FQDESV (reference sequence). The CDR3 runs to 12 residues. The chain's CDR3 is CASSLTGGTQYF. CDR3 in DNA: TGTGCCAGCAGCTTAACGGGAGGGACCCAGTACTTC.

This chain joins TRBV18 and TRBJ2-1; 8 bases map to TRBD2. Trimming at V came to 3 bases and at J to 8 bases, leaving 6 bases not matched to a gene. The CDR3 contains 14 residues. Germline loops: CDR1 KGHSH, CDR2 LQKENI. The CDR3 DNA reads as TGTGCCAGCTCACCGTACGGGGGGGGCGATGAGCAGTTCTTC. Protein: CASSPYGGGDEQFF.

The chain has TRBV2 and TRBJ2-1; no firm D call. Germline CDR1 reads SNHLY; CDR2 reads FYNNEI. V was trimmed by 4 bases and J by 9 bases, leaving 13 bases between them. The CDR3 sequence is 13 residues long. As DNA, the CDR3 is TGTGCCAGCAGTGCTTACCTCACGTCTGAGCAGTTCTTC. Translating it yields CASSAYLTSEQFF.

The J gene is TRBJ1-1, the V gene TRBV18; possible D gene TRBD1, 6 bases. The CDR3 length is 16 residues. Germline V lookup: CDR1 KGHSH, CDR2 LQKENI. Trimming removed 4 bases at V and 0 bases at J, with 15 bases between. The CDR3 loop reads CASSQQGLGMNTEAFF. CDR3 sequence (DNA): TGTGCCAGCTCACAACAGGGTTTGGGCATGAACACTGAAGCTTTCTTT.

This clonotype has just a few counts. The chain carries TRBV19 and TRBJ1-5, with D perhaps matching TRBD1 (6 bases). V lost 0 bases and J lost 3, with 9 bases in between. Germline V gene sequence: CDR1 LNHDA, CDR2 SQIVND (reference sequence). The CDR3 extends over 15 amino acids. The CDR3, as DNA: TGTGCCAGTAGTATAGAACGGACAGCCAATCAGCCCCAGCATTTT. Protein: CASSIERTANQPQHF.

The chain links TRBV5-1 to TRBJ2-5; TRBD2 matches 11 bases. The CDR3 covers 16 residues. Germline CDR1 and CDR2: SGHRS and YFSETQ. Trimming cost V 4 bases and J 4 bases; bases outside gene matches: 9. CDR3: CASSTSGTSGGETQYF. CDR3 nucleotides: TGCGCCAGCAGCACGTCCGGGACTAGCGGCGGAGAGACCCAGTACTTC.

V usage is TRBV19 and J usage is TRBJ1-2; weak D call: TRBD1 (5 bases). V was trimmed by 3 bases and J by 7 bases, leaving 12 bases between them. The CDR3 loop spans 13 amino acids. Germline CDR1 reads LNHDA; CDR2 reads SQIVND (reference sequence). CDR3 sequence (DNA): TGTGCCAGTAGTATCCAGGGTTACGGTGGCTACACCTTC. It encodes CASSIQGYGGYTF.

This rearrangement joins TRBV6-5 to TRBJ1-5; D perhaps matches TRBD1 (6 bases). Germline CDR1 reads MNHEY; CDR2 reads SVGAGI. The germline V and J ends were trimmed by 6 bases and 4 bases, with 10 bases remaining between them. The CDR3 length is 13 residues. The DNA for the CDR3 is TGTGCCAGCAGCAGGACAGTGAATCAGCCCCAGCATTTT. The encoded protein is CASSRTVNQPQHF.